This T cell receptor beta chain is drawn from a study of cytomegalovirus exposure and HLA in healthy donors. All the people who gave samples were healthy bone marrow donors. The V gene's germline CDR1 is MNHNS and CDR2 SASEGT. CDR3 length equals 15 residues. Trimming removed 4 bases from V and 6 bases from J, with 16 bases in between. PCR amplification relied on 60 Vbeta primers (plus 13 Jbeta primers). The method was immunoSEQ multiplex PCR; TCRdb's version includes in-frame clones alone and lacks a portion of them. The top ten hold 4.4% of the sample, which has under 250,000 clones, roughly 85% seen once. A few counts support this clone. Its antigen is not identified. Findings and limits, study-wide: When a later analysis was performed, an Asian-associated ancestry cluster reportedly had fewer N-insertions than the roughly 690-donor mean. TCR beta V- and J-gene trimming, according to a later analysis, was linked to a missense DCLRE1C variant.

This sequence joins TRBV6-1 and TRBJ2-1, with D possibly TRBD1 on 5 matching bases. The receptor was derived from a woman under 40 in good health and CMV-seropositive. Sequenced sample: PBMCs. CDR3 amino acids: CASSGQPIWGNEQFF. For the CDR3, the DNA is TGTGCCAGCAGTGGACAGCCCATATGGGGCAATGAGCAGTTCTTC.